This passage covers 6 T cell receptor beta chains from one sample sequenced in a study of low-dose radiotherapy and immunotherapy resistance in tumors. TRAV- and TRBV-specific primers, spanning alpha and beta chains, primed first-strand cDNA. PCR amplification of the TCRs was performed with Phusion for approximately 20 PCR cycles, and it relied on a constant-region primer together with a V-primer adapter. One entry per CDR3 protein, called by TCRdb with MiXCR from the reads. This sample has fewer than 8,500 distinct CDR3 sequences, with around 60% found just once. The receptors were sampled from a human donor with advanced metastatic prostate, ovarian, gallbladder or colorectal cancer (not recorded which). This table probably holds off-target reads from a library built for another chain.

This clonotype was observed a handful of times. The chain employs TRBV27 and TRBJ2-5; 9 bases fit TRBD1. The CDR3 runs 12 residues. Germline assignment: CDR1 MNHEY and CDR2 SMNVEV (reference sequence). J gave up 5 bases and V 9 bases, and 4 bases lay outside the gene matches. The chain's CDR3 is CASTGGYETQYF. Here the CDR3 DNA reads TGTGCCAGTACAGGGGGCTACGAGACCCAGTACTTC.

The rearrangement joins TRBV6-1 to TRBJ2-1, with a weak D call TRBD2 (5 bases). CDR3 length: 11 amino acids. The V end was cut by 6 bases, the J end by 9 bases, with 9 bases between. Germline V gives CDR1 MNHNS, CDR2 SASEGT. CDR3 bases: TGTGCCAGCAGGACCGAGGGTGAGCAGTTCTTC. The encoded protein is CASRTEGEQFF.

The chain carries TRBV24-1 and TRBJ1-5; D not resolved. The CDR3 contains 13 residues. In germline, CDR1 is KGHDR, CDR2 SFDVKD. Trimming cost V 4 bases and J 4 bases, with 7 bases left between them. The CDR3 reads CATSEYGNQPQHF. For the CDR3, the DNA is TGTGCCACCAGTGAATATGGGAATCAGCCCCAGCATTTT.

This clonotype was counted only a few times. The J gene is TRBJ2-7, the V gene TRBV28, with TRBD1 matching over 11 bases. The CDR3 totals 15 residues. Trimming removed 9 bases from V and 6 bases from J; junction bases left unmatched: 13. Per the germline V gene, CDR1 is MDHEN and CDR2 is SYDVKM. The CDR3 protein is CASWLGGTGGSEQYV. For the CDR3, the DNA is TGTGCCAGTTGGCTCGGAGGGACAGGGGGGAGCGAGCAGTACGTC.

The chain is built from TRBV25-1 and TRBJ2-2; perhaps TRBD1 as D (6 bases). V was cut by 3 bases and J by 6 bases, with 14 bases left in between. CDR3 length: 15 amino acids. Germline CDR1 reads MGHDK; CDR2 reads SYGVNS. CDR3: CASSEGSGASGELFF. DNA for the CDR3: TGTGCCAGCAGTGAGGGTTCAGGGGCGTCCGGGGAGCTGTTTTTT.

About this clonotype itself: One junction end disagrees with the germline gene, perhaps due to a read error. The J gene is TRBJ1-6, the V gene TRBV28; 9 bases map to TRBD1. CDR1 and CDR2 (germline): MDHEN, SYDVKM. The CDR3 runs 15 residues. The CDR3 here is CASTPRDRDKSPLHF. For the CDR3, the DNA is TGTGCCAGCACCCCGCGGGACAGGGATAAGTCACCCCTCCACTTT.